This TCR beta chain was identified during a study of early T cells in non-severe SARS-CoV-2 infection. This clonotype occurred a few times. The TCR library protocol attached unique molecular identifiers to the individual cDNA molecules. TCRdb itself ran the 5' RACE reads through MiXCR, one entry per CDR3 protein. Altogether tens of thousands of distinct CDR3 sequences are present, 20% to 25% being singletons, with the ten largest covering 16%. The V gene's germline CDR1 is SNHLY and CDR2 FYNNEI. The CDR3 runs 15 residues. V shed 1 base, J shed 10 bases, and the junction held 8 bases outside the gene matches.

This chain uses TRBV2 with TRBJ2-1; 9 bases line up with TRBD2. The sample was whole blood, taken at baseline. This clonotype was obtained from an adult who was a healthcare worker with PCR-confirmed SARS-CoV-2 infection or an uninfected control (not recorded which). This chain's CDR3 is CASSEEGSGGEEQFF. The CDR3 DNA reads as TGTGCCAGCAGTGAAGAGGGTAGCGGGGGCGAAGAGCAGTTCTTC. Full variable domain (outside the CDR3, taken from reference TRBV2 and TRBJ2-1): EPEVTQTPSHQVTQMGQEVILRCVPISNHLYFYWYRQILGQKVEFLVSFYNNEISEKSEIFDDQFSVERPDGSNFTLKIRSTKLEDSAMYFCASSEEGSGGEEQFFGPGTRLTVL.